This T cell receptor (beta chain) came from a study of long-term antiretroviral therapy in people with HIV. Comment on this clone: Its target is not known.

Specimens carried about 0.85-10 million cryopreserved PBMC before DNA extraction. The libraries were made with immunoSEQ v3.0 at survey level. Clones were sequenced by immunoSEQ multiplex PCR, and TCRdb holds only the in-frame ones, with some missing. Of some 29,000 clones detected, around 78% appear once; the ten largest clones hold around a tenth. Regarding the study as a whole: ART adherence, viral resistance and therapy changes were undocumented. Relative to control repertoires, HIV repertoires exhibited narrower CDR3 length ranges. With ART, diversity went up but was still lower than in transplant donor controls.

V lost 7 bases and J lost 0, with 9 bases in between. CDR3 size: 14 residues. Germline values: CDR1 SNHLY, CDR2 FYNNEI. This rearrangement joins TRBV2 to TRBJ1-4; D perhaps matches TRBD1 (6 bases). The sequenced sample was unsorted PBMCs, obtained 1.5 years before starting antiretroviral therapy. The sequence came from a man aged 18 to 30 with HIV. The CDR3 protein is CASTRTATNEKLFF. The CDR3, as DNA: TGTGCCAGCACCCGGACAGCAACTAATGAAAAACTGTTTTTT.